These T cell receptor beta chains were read from a single sample in a study of T-cell reconstitution after alpha-beta-depleted transplantation in children. TCRdb reanalysed the PCR reads using MiXCR and keeps one entry per CDR3 protein. The sample contains about 980,000 distinct CDR3 sequences, roughly 29% of which appear only once. The sample here was PBMCs, mostly from graft donor cells, taken 360 days after TCRalphabeta/CD19-depleted stem cell transplant. The receptors shown here come from a boy under two years old who had a stem cell transplant for SCID, so the T cells may come from the graft donor. CDR3s include the opening cysteine and the closing phenylalanine or tryptophan. The D gene is left open where the match is weak. Clone size is not always given. Where it is, it says once, few, many or a class for expanded clones.

abundance	d_gene	v_gene	j_gene	len	CDR3nt	CDR3aa
-	TRBD2	TRBV2	TRBJ2-2	16	TGTGCCAGCAATTTCGCGGGGGGCGGAAACACCGGGGAGCTGTTTTTT	CASNFAGGGNTGELFF
-	-	TRBV12-3/TRBV12-4	TRBJ2-5	13	TGTGCCAGCAGTGAACGGGGGCTTGAGACCCAGTACTTC	CASSERGLETQYF
once	-	TRBV7-2	TRBJ2-1	15	TGTGCCAGCAGCTCTCGGGACGGTTCCTACAATGAGCAGTTCTTC	CASSSRDGSYNEQFF
once	TRBD2	TRBV13	TRBJ2-7	15	TGTGCCAGCAGCTCAAGGACTAGCGCCTACTACGAGCAGTACTTC	CASSSRTSAYYEQYF
-	TRBD2	TRBV3-1	TRBJ2-2	13	TGTGCCAGCAGCCAAGCGGGAGGCGGGGAGCTGTTTTTT	CASSQAGGGELFF
few	-	TRBV29-1	TRBJ1-5	13	TGCAGCGTAGGGGGGCTAGACAATCAGCCCCAGCATTTT	CSVGGLDNQPQHF
once	TRBD2	TRBV7-2	TRBJ2-5	15	TGTGCCAGCAGCCGAATCGTCGGGGGGGCAGAGACCCAGTACTTC	CASSRIVGGAETQYF
-	-	TRBV12-3/TRBV12-4	TRBJ1-1	15	TGTGCCAGCAGTTCCTCCCCATTCCTTGGCACTGAAGCTTTCTTT	CASSSSPFLGTEAFF
few	-	TRBV29-1	TRBJ2-1	13	TGCAGCGTTGAGGCTAGAAACTACAATGAGCAGTTCTTC	CSVEARNYNEQFF
-	TRBD2	TRBV5-1	TRBJ2-1	16	TGCGCCAGCAGCTTGGGGGGTAGCGGGGCCTACAATGAGCAGTTCTTC	CASSLGGSGAYNEQFF
-	TRBD1	TRBV27	TRBJ1-2	16	TGTGCCAGCTGGTCATTGGGACAGGCATCAGGTGGTGGCTACACCTTC	CASWSLGQASGGGYTF
-	TRBD1	TRBV6-5	TRBJ2-3	19	TGTGCCAGCAGTTACAGATGGGGACAGGGGGCGGACTACACAGATACGCAGTATTTT	CASSYRWGQGADYTDTQYF
few	TRBD1	TRBV28	TRBJ1-2	15	TGTGCCAGCACAAACAGGGGGCGCGGTTGGTATGGCTACACCTTC	CASTNRGRGWYGYTF
few	-	TRBV7-9	TRBJ2-5	14	TGTGCCAGCAGCTTACTAACCAGCCGGGAGACCCAGTACTTC	CASSLLTSRETQYF
many	TRBD1	TRBV5-1	TRBJ1-6	13	TGTGCCAGCAGTCTCGACAGGGGTTCACCCCTCCACTTT	CASSLDRGSPLHF
-	-	TRBV27	TRBJ1-2	13	TGTGCCAGCAGTTCCCCGAGGGGCGGAACCTACACCTTC	CASSSPRGGTYTF